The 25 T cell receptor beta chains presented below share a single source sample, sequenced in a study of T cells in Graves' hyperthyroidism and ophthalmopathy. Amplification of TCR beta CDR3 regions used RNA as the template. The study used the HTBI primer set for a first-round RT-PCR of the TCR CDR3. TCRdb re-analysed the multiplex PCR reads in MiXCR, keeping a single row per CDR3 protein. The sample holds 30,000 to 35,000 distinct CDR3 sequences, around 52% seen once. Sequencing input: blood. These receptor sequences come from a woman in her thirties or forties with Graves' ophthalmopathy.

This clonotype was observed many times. The DNA of the CDR3 is TGCGCCAGCAGTGAAAGGGTTTTGAACACTGAAGCTTTCTTT. The encoded protein is CASSERVLNTEAFF. This chain joins TRBV10-2 and TRBJ1-1; D not resolved. V lost 3 bases to trimming and J lost 0 bases, with 8 bases between them. CDR1 WSHSY and CDR2 SAAADI come from the germline V gene. The length of the CDR3 is 14 residues.

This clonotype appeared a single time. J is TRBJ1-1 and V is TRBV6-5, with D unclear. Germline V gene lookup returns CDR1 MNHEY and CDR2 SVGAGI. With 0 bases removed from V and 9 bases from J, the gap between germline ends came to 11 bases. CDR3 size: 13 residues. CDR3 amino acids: CASSYSSGGQAFF. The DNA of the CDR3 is TGTGCCAGCAGTTACTCGTCGGGAGGCCAAGCTTTCTTT.

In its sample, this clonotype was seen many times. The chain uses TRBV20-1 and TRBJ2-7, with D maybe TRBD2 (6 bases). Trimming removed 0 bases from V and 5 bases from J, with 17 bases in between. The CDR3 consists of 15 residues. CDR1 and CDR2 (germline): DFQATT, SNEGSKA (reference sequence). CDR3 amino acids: CSARERDQGINEQYF. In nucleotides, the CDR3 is TGCAGTGCTAGAGAGCGGGATCAGGGTATAAACGAGCAGTACTTC.

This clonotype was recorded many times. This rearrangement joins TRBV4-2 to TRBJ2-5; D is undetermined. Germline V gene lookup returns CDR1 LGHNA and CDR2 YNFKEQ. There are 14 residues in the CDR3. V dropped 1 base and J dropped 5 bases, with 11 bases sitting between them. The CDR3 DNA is TGTGCCAGCAGCCAAGGTCTAGTTTACGAGACCCAGTACTTC. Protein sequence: CASSQGLVYETQYF.

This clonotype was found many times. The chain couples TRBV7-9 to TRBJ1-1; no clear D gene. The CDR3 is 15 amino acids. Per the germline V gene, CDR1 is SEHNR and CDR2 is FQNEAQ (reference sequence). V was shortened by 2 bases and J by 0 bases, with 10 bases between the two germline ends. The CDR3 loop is CASSLSVTVNTEAFF. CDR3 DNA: TGTGCCAGCAGCTTATCCGTAACGGTGAACACTGAAGCTTTCTTT.

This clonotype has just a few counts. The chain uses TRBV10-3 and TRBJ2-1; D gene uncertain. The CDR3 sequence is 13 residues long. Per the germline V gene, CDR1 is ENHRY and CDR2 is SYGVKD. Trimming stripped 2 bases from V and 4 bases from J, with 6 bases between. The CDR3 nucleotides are TGTGCCATCAGTGAGGGCAGGTACAATGAGCAGTTCTTC. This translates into CAISEGRYNEQFF.

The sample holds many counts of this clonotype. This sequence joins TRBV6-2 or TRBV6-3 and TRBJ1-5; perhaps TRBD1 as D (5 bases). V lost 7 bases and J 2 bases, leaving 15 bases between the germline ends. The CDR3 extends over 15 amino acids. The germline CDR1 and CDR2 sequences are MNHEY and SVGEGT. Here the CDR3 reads CASTPWGNGNQPQHF. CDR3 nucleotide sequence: TGTGCCAGCACCCCCTGGGGGAATGGCAATCAGCCCCAGCATTTT.

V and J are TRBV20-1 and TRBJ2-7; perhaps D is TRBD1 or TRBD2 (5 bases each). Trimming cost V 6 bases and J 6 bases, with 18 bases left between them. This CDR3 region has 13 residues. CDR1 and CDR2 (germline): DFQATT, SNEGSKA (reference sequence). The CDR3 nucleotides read TGCAGTGCACAAAGTGGGGCAGGGAGCGAGCAGTACTTC. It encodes CSAQSGAGSEQYF.

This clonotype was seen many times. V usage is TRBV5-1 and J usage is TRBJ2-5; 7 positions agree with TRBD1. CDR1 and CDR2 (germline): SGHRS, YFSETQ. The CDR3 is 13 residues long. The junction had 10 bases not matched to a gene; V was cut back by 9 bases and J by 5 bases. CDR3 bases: TGCGCCACCCGAGGGGGCCTGAGGGAGACCCAGTACTTC. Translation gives CATRGGLRETQYF.

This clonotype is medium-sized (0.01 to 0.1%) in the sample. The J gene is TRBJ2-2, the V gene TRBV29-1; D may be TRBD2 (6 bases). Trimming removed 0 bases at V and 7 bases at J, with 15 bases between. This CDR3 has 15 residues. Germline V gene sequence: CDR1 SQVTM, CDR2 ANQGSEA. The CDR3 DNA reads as TGCAGCGTTGAAGAACGGGAGCCGGGGAGCGGGGAGCTGTTTTTT. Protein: CSVEEREPGSGELFF.

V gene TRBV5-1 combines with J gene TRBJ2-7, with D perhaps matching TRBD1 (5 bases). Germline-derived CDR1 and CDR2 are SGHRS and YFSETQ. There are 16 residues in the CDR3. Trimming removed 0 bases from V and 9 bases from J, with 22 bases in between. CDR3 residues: CASSLAVATGTETQYF. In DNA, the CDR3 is TGCGCCAGCAGCTTGGCCGTCGCAACAGGCACAGAGACGCAGTACTTC.

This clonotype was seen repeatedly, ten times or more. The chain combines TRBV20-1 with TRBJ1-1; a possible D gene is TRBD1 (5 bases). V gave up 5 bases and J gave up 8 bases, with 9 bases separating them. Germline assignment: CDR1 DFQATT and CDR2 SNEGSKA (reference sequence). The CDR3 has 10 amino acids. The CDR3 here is CSARQIEAFF. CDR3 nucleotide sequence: TGCAGTGCTCGACAGATAGAAGCTTTCTTT.

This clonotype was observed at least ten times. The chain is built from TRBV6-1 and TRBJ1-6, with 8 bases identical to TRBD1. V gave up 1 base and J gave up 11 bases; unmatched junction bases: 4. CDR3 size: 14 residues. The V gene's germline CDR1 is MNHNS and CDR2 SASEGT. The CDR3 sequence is CASSEDRGMTPLHF. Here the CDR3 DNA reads TGTGCCAGCAGTGAAGACAGGGGGATGACACCCCTCCACTTT.

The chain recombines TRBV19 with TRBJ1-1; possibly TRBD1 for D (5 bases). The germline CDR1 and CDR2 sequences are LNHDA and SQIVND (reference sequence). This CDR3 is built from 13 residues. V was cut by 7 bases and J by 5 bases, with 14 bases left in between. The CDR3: CASTNRGGTEAFF. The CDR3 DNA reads TGTGCCAGTACCAACCGGGGGGGGACTGAAGCTTTCTTT. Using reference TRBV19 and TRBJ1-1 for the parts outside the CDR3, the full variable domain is DGGITQSPKYLFRKEGQNVTLSCEQNLNHDAMYWYRQDPGQGLRLIYYSQIVNDFQKGDIAEGYSVSREKKESFPLTVTSAQKNPTAFYLCASTNRGGTEAFFGQGTRLTVV.

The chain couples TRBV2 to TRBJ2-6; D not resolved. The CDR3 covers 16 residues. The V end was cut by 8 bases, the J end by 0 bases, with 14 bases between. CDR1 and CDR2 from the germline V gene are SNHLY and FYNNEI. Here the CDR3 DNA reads TGTGCCAGCCTTGGGTGGGCGGTCTCTGGGGCCAACGTCCTGACTTTC. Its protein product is CASLGWAVSGANVLTF.

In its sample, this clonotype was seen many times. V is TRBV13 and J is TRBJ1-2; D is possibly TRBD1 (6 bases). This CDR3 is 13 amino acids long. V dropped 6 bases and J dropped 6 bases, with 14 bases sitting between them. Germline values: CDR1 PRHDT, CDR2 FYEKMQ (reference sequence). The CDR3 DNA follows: TGTGCCAGCAGAAGGGGGGGGCCTAATGGCTACACCTTC. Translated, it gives CASRRGGPNGYTF.

The CDR3 sequence is CANPLGGSRGTEAFF. The CDR3 bases are TGTGCCAACCCGCTCGGGGGAAGCCGAGGCACTGAAGCTTTCTTT. The rearrangement joins TRBV27 to TRBJ1-1; tentative D call: TRBD1 (5 bases). Trimming removed 10 bases at V and 4 bases at J, with 22 bases between. Germline V gene lookup returns CDR1 MNHEY and CDR2 SMNVEV (reference sequence). CDR3 length equals 15 residues.

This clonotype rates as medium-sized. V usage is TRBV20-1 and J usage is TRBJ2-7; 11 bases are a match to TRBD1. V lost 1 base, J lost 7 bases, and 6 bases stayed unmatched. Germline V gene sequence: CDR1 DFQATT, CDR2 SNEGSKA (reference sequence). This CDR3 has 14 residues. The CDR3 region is CSARGGQGVGEQYF. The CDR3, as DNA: TGCAGTGCTAGAGGGGGACAGGGGGTAGGGGAGCAGTACTTC.

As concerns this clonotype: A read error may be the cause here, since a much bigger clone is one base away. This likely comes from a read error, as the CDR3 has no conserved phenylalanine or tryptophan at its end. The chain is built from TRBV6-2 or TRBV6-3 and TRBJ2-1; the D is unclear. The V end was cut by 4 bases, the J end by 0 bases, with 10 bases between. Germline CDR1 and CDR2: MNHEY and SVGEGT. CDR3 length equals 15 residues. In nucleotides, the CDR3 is TGTGCCAGCAGTTGGCTCTTTAGCTCCTACAATGAGCAGTTCCTC. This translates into CASSWLFSSYNEQFL.

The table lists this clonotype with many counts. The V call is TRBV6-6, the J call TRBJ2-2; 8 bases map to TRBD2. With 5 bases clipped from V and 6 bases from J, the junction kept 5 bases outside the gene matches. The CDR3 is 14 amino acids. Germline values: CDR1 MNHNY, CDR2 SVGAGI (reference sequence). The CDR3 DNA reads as TGTGCCAGCAGTAGCGGGAGTTCGGCCGGGGAGCTGTTTTTT. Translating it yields CASSSGSSAGELFF.

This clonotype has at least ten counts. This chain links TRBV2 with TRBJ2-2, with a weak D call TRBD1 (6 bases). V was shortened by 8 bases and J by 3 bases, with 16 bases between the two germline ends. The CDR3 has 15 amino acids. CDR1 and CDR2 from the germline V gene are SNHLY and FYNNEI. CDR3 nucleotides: TGTGCCAGCCTACATGGGGGCGCGGACACCGGGGAGCTGTTTTTT. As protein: CASLHGGADTGELFF. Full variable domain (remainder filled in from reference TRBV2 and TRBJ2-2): EPEVTQTPSHQVTQMGQEVILRCVPISNHLYFYWYRQILGQKVEFLVSFYNNEISEKSEIFDDQFSVERPDGSNFTLKIRSTKLEDSAMYFCASLHGGADTGELFFGEGSRLTVL.

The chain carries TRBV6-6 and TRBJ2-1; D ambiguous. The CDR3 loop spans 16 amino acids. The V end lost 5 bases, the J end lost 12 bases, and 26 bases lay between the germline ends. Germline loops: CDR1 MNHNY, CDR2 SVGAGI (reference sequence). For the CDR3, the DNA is TGTGCCAGCAGTACCACTGGCGGTTCGAGCACAGATACGCAGTTCTTC. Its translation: CASSTTGGSSTDTQFF.

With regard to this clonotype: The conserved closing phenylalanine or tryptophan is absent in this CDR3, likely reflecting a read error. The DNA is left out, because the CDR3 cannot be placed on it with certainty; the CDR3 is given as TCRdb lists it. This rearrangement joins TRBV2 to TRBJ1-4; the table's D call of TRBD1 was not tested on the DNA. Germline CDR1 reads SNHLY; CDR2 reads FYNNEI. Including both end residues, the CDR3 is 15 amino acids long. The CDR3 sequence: CASYSGRTTNEKLSC.

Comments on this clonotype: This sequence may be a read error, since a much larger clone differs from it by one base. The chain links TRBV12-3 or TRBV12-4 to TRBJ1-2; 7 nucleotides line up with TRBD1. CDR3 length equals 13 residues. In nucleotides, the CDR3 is TGTGCCAGCAGCCCAGACAGGGACTATGGCTGCACCTTC. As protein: CASSPDRDYGCTF.

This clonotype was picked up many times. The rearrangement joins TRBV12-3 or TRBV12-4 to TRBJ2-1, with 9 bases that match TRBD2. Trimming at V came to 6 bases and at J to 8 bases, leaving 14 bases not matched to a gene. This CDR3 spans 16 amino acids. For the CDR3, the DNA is TGTGCCAGCAGACCTCATACTAGCGGGCCCCACGATGAGCAGTTCTTC. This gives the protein CASRPHTSGPHDEQFF.